Below, one T cell receptor (beta chain) is given with its context. Authors' methods: The assay estimated nucleated cells by amplifying reference gene primers. Produced via immunoSEQ multiplex PCR; TCRdb's table is partial and in-frame only. D and trimming come from the DNA, and the V and J calls and clone size come from that table. The profile shows some 180,000 clones, roughly 88% of them singletons. This sample stems from a study of blood T cell repertoires in COVID-19. In the study overall: Researchers got acute and convalescent COVID-19 samples from the United States, Italy and Spain. T cells, B-cell-depleted T cells, or PBMCs supplied cDNA or gDNA.

V lost 3 bases and J 4 bases, leaving 7 bases between the germline ends. Germline CDR1 reads LNHDA; CDR2 reads SQIVND (reference sequence). The CDR3 has 12 residues. Sequenced material: peripheral blood. This TCR was sampled from a human donor in a cohort sampled during active COVID-19. The chain employs TRBV19 and TRBJ2-7, with D tentatively TRBD2 (5 bases). The CDR3 spells CASSIRGYEQYF. The CDR3 DNA follows: TGTGCCAGTAGTATCCGGGGATACGAGCAGTACTTC. The full variable domain, completed using reference TRBV19 and TRBJ2-7, is DGGITQSPKYLFRKEGQNVTLSCEQNLNHDAMYWYRQDPGQGLRLIYYSQIVNDFQKGDIAEGYSVSREKKESFPLTVTSAQKNPTAFYLCASSIRGYEQYFGPGTRLTVT.